This TCR beta chain originates from a study of early T cells in non-severe SARS-CoV-2 infection. Whole-study context: Chains stayed unpaired after sequencing of bulk RNA from unsorted whole blood. General study findings and limits: Reliance on VDJdb matching favored anti-spike CD8 responses; private and CD4 specificities were missed.

In its sample, this clonotype was seen a few times. The antigen is not known. The CDR3 length is 16 residues. Germline V gene sequence: CDR1 MDHEN, CDR2 SYDVKM. Trimming took 3 bases from V and 1 from J, leaving 13 bases between them. Separate cDNA molecules each had unique molecular identifiers attached to them. TCRdb redid the calling of the 5' RACE reads with MiXCR, one entry per CDR3 protein. The repertoire includes more than 45,000 distinct CDR3 sequences, roughly 12% of them detected once, and about 4% sits in the top ten. This receptor was obtained from an adult who was a healthcare worker with PCR-confirmed SARS-CoV-2 infection or an uninfected control (not recorded which). This chain uses TRBV28 with TRBJ2-4, with D unresolved. The specimen sequenced was whole blood. CDR3 amino acids: CASSFLGIYAKNIQYF. The CDR3, as DNA: TGTGCCAGCAGTTTTTTGGGTATCTACGCCAAAAACATTCAGTACTTC.